This T cell receptor beta chain is drawn from a study of Graves' ophthalmopathy and Graves' hyperthyroidism. This clonotype was counted between two and nine times. Its antigen is still unknown. Study conclusions and caveats: Most thyroid clonotypes expanded beyond 0.001 frequency were also found in blood.

CDR3 size: 15 residues. V dropped 0 bases and J dropped 7 bases, with 16 bases sitting between them. In germline, CDR1 is SGHRS, CDR2 YFSETQ. Using RNA transcripts, the TCR beta CDR3 regions were amplified. First-round RT-PCR relied on HTBI primers, and a second-round multiplex PCR came next. Each CDR3 protein gets one entry after TCRdb re-called the multiplex PCR reads with MiXCR. Found here are fewer than 600,000 distinct CDR3 sequences, about an eighth of them singletons; the top ten hold over 7.5%. Sample: blood. The V and J genes are TRBV5-1 and TRBJ1-2; no clear D gene. The clonotype originates from a woman in her twenties or thirties with Graves' ophthalmopathy. The CDR3 DNA reads TGCGCCAGCAGCTTGGGGCGTCTCTCCATCTCTGGCTACACCTTC. Translating it yields CASSLGRLSISGYTF.